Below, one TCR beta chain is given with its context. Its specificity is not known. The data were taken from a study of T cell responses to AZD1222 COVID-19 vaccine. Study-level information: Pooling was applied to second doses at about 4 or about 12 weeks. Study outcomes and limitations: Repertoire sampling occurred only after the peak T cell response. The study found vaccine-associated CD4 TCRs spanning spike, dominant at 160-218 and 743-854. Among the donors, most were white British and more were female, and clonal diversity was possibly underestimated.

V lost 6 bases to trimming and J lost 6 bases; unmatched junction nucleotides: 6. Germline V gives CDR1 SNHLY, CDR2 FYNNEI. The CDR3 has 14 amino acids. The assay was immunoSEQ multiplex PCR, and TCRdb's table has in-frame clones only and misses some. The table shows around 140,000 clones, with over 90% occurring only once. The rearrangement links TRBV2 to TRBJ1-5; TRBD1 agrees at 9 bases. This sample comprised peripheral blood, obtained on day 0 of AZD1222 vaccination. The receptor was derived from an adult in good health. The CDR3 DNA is TGTGCCAGCAGGGATTTGACAGGGGGTCAGCCCCAGCATTTT. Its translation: CASRDLTGGQPQHF.